A selection of T cell receptor beta chains follows, all from one sample in a study of blood T cell repertoires in COVID-19. Repertoires were generated with immunoSEQ multiplex PCR, while TCRdb's copy carries only in-frame clones and drops some. The sample consists of approximately 46,000 clones, more than 80% of them appearing once. The specimen sequenced was peripheral blood. These receptors were taken from a man between 65 and 85 years old with active COVID-19. Both conserved end residues are part of each CDR3. The D gene is left open where the match is weak. A clone size is listed for some rows: how often the clone was seen (once, few, many), or a class if it is expanded.

D gene	clone size	V gene	J gene	CDR3 DNA	CDR3 protein
NA	NA	TRBV7-8	TRBJ1-6	TGTGCCAGCAGCTTAGACCCGGGAACTTCACCCCTCCACTTT	CASSLDPGTSPLHF
TRBD1	NA	TRBV13	TRBJ2-1	TGTGCCAGCAGCTCCTCCCGGGACAGGGGGTTCTACAATGAGCAGTTCTTC	CASSSSRDRGFYNEQFF
TRBD1	NA	TRBV4-1	TRBJ2-5	TGCGCCAGCAGCCAAGGACAGATCGGACAGGGGTACCAAGAGACCCAGTACTTC	CASSQGQIGQGYQETQYF
TRBD1	once	TRBV24-1	TRBJ2-1	TGTGCCACCAGCTCTGGACAGGGAGGACCCTACAATGAGCAGTTCTTC	CATSSGQGGPYNEQFF
TRBD2	NA	TRBV7-2	TRBJ2-2	TGTGCCAGCAGCTTAGGGCTAGCGGGAATCACCGGGGAGCTGTTTTTT	CASSLGLAGITGELFF
NA	NA	TRBV30	TRBJ2-6	TGTGCCTGGAGTTCCGGGTCTGGGGCCAACGTCCTGACTTTC	CAWSSGSGANVLTF
NA	NA	TRBV11-2	TRBJ1-2	TGTGCCAGCAGCTTAGACGGGGGTTTGGGCTACACCTTC	CASSLDGGLGYTF
NA	NA	TRBV28	TRBJ2-2	TGTGCCAGCAACCTGAGGGGGGGCCGGACCGGGGAGCTGTTTTTT	CASNLRGGRTGELFF
TRBD1	NA	TRBV5-4	TRBJ1-6	TGTGCCAGCAGCTCGACAGGGGCCAATTTCTCGCCCCTCCACTTT	CASSSTGANFSPLHF
TRBD2	NA	TRBV2	TRBJ2-3	TGTGCCAGCAGTGACCGGGCTAGCGGGGCCTCTGATACGCAGTATTTT	CASSDRASGASDTQYF
NA	NA	TRBV7-9	TRBJ2-1	TGTGCCAGCAGCTTATACAGTCGTAATGAGCAGTTCTTC	CASSLYSRNEQFF
TRBD1	NA	TRBV5-8	TRBJ1-5	TGTGCCAGCAGCGTGGGACAGGGGATGGGGTATAGCAATCAGCCCCAGCATTTT	CASSVGQGMGYSNQPQHF
TRBD1	NA	TRBV10-3	TRBJ2-7	TGTGCCATAGGTGGGGGACAGGCTTTTTTCGAGCAGTACTTC	CAIGGGQAFFEQYF
TRBD1	NA	TRBV27	TRBJ2-1	TGTGCCAGCAGTTCCCCAGGGGGCGTCTCTGACAATGAGCAGTTCTTC	CASSSPGGVSDNEQFF
TRBD1	NA	TRBV27	TRBJ1-2	TGTGCCAGCAATCCGACAGGGGTGAACTATGGCTACACCTTC	CASNPTGVNYGYTF
TRBD1	NA	TRBV19	TRBJ2-7	TGTGCCAGTCAGAGTACAGGGGGTGGCTCCTACGAGCAGTACTTC	CASQSTGGGSYEQYF
TRBD1	NA	TRBV25-1	TRBJ2-3	TGTGCCAGCAGTAGGGACAGGGGAACAGATACGCAGTATTTT	CASSRDRGTDTQYF
NA	NA	TRBV2	TRBJ1-1	TGTGCCAGCAGCTTTGGAGGCACTGAAGCTTTCTTT	CASSFGGTEAFF
NA	few	TRBV5-4	TRBJ1-1	TGTGCCAGCAGTCCTCGAGACACGAACACTGAAGCTTTCTTT	CASSPRDTNTEAFF
TRBD1	NA	TRBV5-1	TRBJ1-1	TGCGCCAGCAGCTTGGGACAGGGCGGCACTGAAGCTTTCTTT	CASSLGQGGTEAFF
NA	NA	TRBV6-1	TRBJ2-3	TGTGCCAGCAGTGATAGCGGAGGCACAGATACGCAGTATTTT	CASSDSGGTDTQYF
TRBD1	once	TRBV30	TRBJ1-2	TGTGCCGGGGACCAGACAGGGGATGGCTACACCTTC	CAGDQTGDGYTF
NA	NA	TRBV9	TRBJ2-1	TGTGCCAGCAGCGTAGGAGGGACTCGCTACAATGAGCAGTTCTTC	CASSVGGTRYNEQFF
TRBD2	NA	TRBV11-2	TRBJ2-5	TGTGCCAGCAGCCTTATGTTCAGCGGGGGAGAGACCCAGTACTTC	CASSLMFSGGETQYF
NA	NA	TRBV4-3	TRBJ1-2	TGCGCCAGCAGCCCGGGGGGCGGATGGGGCTACACCTTC	CASSPGGGWGYTF
NA	few	TRBV19	TRBJ2-7	TGTGCCAGTAGGACCGGGACAAACTTCGGGGAGCAGTACTTC	CASRTGTNFGEQYF
NA	NA	TRBV11-2	TRBJ2-3	TGTGCCAGCAGCCCCCGCGGGAGCACAGATACGCAGTATTTT	CASSPRGSTDTQYF
NA	NA	TRBV5-1	TRBJ2-7	TGCGCCAGCAGCCCGGACACCAACTCCTACGAGCAGTACTTC	CASSPDTNSYEQYF
TRBD2	NA	TRBV27	TRBJ2-7	TGTGCCAGCACCCGGGGGGGGAACTACGAGCAGTACTTC	CASTRGGNYEQYF
NA	NA	TRBV20-1	TRBJ1-2	TGCAGTGCTAGTTTGGTTCAGGGTTTTAACTATGGCTACACCTTC	CSASLVQGFNYGYTF
TRBD2	once	TRBV5-4	TRBJ2-5	TGTGCCAGCAGCTTCGGGGGGGCCGAGGCCCAGTACTTC	CASSFGGAEAQYF
TRBD2	NA	TRBV10-2	TRBJ2-3	TGCGCCAGCAGCCCCTCGCGGGGGTGGACAGATACGCAGTATTTT	CASSPSRGWTDTQYF
NA	NA	TRBV7-2	TRBJ1-3	TGTGCCAGCAGCTTAGTTGGGGGCGCGGGAAACACCATATATTTT	CASSLVGGAGNTIYF
NA	NA	TRBV6-1	TRBJ1-5	TGTGCCAGCAGTGAAATTTTTGGGTTTTCAGGACAGCCCCAGCATTTT	CASSEIFGFSGQPQHF
TRBD1	NA	TRBV7-2	TRBJ1-1	TGTGCCAGCAGCTCCGTGCTGGGACAGGCGGAGGCTTTCTTT	CASSSVLGQAEAFF
TRBD1	once	TRBV3-1/TRBV3-2	TRBJ2-1	TGTGCCAGCAGCCAAGGGACAGGGCCTTACAATGAGCAGTTCTTC	CASSQGTGPYNEQFF
NA	few	TRBV10-1	TRBJ1-2	TGCGCCAGCAGTGACTCAAACCCATTGCAGCGTGACTATGGCTACACCTTC	CASSDSNPLQRDYGYTF
TRBD1	NA	TRBV11-1	TRBJ2-5	TGTGCCAGCAGCTTAAAAGGACAGGGGTGGGTGGAGACCCAGTACTTC	CASSLKGQGWVETQYF
TRBD1	NA	TRBV23-1	TRBJ2-4	TGCGCCAGCAGTCAAGACAGGGGGCGGGCCAAAAACATTCAGTACTTC	CASSQDRGRAKNIQYF
NA	NA	TRBV5-1	TRBJ2-2	TGCGCCAGCAGCTTGGAGGGGATCGGGGAGCTGTTTTTT	CASSLEGIGELFF
TRBD2	NA	TRBV7-8	TRBJ2-1	TGTGCCAGCAGCTTAGGCTTTAGCGGGGAAACCTACAATGAGCAGTTCTTC	CASSLGFSGETYNEQFF